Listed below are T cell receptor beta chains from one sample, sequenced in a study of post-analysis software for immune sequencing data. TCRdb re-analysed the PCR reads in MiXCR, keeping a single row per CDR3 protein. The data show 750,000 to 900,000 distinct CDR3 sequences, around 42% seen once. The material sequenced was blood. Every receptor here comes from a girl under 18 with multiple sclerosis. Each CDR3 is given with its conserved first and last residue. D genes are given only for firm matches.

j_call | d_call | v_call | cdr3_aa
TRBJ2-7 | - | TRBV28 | CAGGHAYEQYF
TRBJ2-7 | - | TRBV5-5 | CASSLQAREQYF
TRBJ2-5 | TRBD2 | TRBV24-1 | CATSGAGEGQETQYF
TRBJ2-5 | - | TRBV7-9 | CASSLGGAASSETQYF
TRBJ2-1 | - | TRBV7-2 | CASSLEGSGEQFF
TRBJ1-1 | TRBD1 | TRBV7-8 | CASSLVAGGGMNTEAFF
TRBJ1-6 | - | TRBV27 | CASSLRDHNSPLHF
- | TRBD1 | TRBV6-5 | CASSYRGPQETQYF
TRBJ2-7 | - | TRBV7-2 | CASSRFSSYEQYF
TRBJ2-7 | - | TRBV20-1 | CSARDMTNEQYF
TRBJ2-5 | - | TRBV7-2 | CASSSVNSFQETQYF
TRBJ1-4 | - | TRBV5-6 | CASSWGVGEEKLFF
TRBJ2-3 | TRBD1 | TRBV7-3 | CASSSPARTGTRTSTDTQYF
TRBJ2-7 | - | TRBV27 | CASSYSGEYEQYF
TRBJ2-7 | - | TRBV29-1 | CSVVPATVSYEQYF
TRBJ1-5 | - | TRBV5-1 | CASSLEGHQPQHF
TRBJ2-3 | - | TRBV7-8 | CASSYAGTQTDTQYF
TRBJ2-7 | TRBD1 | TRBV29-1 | CSAKGTEYEQYF
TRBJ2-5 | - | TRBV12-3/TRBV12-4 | CASSFGDQETQYF
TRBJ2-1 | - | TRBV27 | CASGQHSNEQFF
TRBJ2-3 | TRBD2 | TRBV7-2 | CVSSGSSGVPDTQYF
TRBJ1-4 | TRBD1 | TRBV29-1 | CSVEEGTGTVLFF
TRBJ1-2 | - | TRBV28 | CVSSLWWYYGYTF
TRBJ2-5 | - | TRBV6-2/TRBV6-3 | CASTRLSRHQETQYF